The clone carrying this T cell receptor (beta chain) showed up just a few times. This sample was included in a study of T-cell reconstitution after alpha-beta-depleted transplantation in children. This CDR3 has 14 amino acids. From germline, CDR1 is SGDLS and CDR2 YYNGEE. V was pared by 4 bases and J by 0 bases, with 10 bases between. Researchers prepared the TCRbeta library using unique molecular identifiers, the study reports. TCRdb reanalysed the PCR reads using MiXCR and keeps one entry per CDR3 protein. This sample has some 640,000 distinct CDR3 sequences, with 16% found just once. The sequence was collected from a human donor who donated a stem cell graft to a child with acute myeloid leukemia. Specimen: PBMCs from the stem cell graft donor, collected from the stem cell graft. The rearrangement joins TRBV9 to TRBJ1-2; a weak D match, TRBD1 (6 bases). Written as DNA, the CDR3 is TGTGCCAGCAGCTCGTGGACAGCTAACTATGGCTACACCTTC. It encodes CASSSWTANYGYTF.